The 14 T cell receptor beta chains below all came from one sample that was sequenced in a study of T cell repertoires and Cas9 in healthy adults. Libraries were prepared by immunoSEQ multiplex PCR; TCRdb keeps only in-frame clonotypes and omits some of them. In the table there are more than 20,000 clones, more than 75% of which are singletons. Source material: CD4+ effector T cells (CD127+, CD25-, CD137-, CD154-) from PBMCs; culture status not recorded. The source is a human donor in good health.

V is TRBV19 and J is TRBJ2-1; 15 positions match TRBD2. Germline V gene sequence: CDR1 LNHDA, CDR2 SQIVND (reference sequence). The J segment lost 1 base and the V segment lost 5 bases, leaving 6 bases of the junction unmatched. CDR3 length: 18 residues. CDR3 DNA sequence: TGTGCCAGTAGTCCGGGACTAGCGGGGGGATCTTCCTACAATGAGCAGTTCTTC. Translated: CASSPGLAGGSSYNEQFF.

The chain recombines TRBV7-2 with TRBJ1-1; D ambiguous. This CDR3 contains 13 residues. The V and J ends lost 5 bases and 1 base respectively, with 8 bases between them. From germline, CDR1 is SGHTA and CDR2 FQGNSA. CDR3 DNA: TGTGCCAGCAGCCGGGCGGAGAACACTGAAGCTTTCTTT. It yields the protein CASSRAENTEAFF.

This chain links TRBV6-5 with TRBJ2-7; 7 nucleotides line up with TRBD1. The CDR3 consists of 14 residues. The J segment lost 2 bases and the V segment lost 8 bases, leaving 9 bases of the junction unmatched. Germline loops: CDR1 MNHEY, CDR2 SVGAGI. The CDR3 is CASADTGDPYEQYF. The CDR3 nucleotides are TGTGCCAGCGCTGATACAGGGGACCCCTACGAGCAGTACTTC.

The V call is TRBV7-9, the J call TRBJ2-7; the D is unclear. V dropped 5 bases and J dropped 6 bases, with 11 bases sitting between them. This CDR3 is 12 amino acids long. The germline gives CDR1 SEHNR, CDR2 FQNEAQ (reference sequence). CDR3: CASSPSLGEQYF. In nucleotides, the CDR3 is TGTGCCAGCAGCCCTTCTTTGGGCGAGCAGTACTTC.

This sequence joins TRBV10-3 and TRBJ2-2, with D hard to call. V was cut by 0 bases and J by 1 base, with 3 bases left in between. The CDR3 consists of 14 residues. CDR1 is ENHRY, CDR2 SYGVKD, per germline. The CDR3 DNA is TGTGCCATCAGTGAGTCACAGAACACCGGGGAGCTGTTTTTT. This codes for CAISESQNTGELFF.

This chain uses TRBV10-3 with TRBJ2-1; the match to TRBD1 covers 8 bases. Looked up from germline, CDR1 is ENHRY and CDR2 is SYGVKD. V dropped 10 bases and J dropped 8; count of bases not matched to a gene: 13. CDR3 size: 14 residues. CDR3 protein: CATQDRDFRDEQFF. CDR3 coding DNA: TGTGCCACCCAGGACAGGGATTTTCGCGATGAGCAGTTCTTC.

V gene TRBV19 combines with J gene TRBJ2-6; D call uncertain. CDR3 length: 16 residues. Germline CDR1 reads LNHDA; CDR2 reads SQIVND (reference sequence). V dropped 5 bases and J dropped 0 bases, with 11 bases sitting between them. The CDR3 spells CASSPDGRSGANVLTF. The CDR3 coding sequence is TGTGCCAGTAGTCCGGACGGACGCTCTGGGGCCAACGTCCTGACTTTC.

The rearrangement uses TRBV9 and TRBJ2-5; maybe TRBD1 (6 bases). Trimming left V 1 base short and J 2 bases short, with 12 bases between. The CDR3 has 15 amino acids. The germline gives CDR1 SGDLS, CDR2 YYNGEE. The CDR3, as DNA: TGTGCCAGCAGCGTACAAGGACAGAGACAAGAGACCCAGTACTTC. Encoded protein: CASSVQGQRQETQYF. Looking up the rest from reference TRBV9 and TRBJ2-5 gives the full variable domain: DSGVTQTPKHLITATGQRVTLRCSPRSGDLSVYWYQQSLDQGLQFLIQYYNGEERAKGNILERFSAQQFPDLHSELNLSSLELGDSALYFCASSVQGQRQETQYFGPGTRLLVL.

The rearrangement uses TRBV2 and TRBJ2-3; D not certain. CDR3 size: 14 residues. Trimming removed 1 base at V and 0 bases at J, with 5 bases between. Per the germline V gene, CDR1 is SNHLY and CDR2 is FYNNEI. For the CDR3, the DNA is TGTGCCAGCAGTGAAGGGAGCAGCACAGATACGCAGTATTTT. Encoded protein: CASSEGSSTDTQYF.

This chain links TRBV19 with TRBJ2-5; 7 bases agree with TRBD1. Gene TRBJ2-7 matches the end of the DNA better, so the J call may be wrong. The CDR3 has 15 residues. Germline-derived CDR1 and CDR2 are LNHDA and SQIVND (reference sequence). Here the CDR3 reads CASSMVAGGSYEQYF. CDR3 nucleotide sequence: TGTGCCAGTAGTATGGTTGCAGGGGGTTCCTACGAGCAGTACTTC.

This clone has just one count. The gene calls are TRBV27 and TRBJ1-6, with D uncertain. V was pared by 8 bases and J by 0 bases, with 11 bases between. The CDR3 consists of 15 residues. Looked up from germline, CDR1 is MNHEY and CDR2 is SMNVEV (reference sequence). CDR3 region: CASRTQYSYNSPLHF. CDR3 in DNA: TGTGCCAGCCGAACCCAATACTCCTATAATTCACCCCTCCACTTT.

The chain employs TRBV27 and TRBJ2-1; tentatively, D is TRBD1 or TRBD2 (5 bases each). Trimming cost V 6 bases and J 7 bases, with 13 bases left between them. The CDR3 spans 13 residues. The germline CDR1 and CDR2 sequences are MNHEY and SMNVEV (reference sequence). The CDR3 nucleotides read TGTGCCAGCAGCGGGACCATGGAGAATGAGCAGTTCTTC. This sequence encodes CASSGTMENEQFF.

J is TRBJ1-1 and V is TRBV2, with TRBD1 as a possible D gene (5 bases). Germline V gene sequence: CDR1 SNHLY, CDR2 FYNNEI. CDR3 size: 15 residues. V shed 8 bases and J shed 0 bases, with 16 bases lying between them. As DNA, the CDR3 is TGTGCCAGCGGGGAACGGAGGGGAATGAACACTGAAGCTTTCTTT. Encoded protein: CASGERRGMNTEAFF. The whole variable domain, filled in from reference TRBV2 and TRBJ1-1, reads EPEVTQTPSHQVTQMGQEVILRCVPISNHLYFYWYRQILGQKVEFLVSFYNNEISEKSEIFDDQFSVERPDGSNFTLKIRSTKLEDSAMYFCASGERRGMNTEAFFGQGTRLTVV.

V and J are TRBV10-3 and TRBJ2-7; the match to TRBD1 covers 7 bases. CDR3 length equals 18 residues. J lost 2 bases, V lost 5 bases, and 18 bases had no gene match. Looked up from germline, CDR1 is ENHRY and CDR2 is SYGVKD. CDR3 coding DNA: TGTGCCATCAGTCCATCCGCCGGCGAGACAGGGAACCCCTACGAGCAGTACTTC. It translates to CAISPSAGETGNPYEQYF.